What follows are 25 T cell receptor beta chains derived from one specimen sequenced in a study of identical twins. In TCRdb, the 5' RACE reads were re-called with MiXCR into one record per CDR3 protein. This table holds 1.5 million to 2 million distinct CDR3 sequences, around a third found once. Sequencing input: cord blood. The receptors shown here come from a newborn girl in good health.

The genes are TRBV12-5 and TRBJ2-1, with TRBD2 matching over 14 bases. V dropped 1 base and J dropped 4; count of bases not matched to a gene: 3. Germline CDR1 reads LGHNT; CDR2 reads FRNRAP. This CDR3 region has 17 residues. CDR3 sequence reads: CASGLARLAGGYNEQFF. The CDR3 DNA follows: TGTGCTAGTGGTTTGGCCCGACTAGCGGGAGGGTACAATGAGCAGTTCTTC.

The rearrangement joins TRBV9 to TRBJ2-1; no clear D gene. CDR3 size: 16 residues. The V gene lost 2 bases and the J gene lost 2 bases, with 14 bases spanning the gap. The germline V gene encodes CDR1 SGDLS and CDR2 YYNGEE. The CDR3 loop reads CASSVTAVEAYNEQFF. CDR3 coding DNA: TGTGCCAGCAGCGTGACCGCGGTAGAGGCCTACAATGAGCAGTTCTTC.

This clonotype has a count of ten or more. J is TRBJ2-4 and V is TRBV12-3 or TRBV12-4; D not resolved. V lost 3 bases and J lost 1, with 4 bases in between. The CDR3 spans 13 residues. The DNA for the CDR3 is TGTGCCAGCAGTTTCAGGGCCAAAAACATTCAGTACTTC. Its translation: CASSFRAKNIQYF.

The chain couples TRBV4-1 to TRBJ2-1; D ambiguous. Germline V CDR1 and CDR2: MGHRA, YSYEKL. This CDR3 contains 14 residues. Trimming took off 1 base at V and 4 bases at J, with 8 bases between the two ends. CDR3 bases: TGCGCCAGCAGCCAAGGCTTTAGGTACAATGAGCAGTTCTTC. As protein: CASSQGFRYNEQFF.

At least ten counts were recorded for this clonotype. V gene TRBV4-2 combines with J gene TRBJ2-4, with 7 bases lining up with TRBD2. J was trimmed by 0 bases and V by 4 bases; bases with no gene match: 6. Germline-derived CDR1 and CDR2 are LGHNA and YNFKEQ. This CDR3 spans 16 amino acids. The CDR3 region has the DNA TGTGCCAGCAGCCGCGGGACTACCTCAGCCAAAAACATTCAGTACTTC. Its protein product is CASSRGTTSAKNIQYF.

The chain carries TRBV27 and TRBJ2-4, with a possible D match to TRBD2 (5 bases). Near its end, the DNA agrees better with TRBJ2-7, so the J call may be wrong. Per the germline V gene, CDR1 is MNHEY and CDR2 is SMNVEV (reference sequence). The CDR3 is made up of 16 amino acids. The CDR3 spells CASSLYLPSTGDEQYF. Here the CDR3 DNA reads TGTGCCAGCAGTCTCTACTTACCTAGCACGGGCGACGAGCAGTACTTC.

This clonotype showed up just a few times. In nucleotides, the CDR3 is TGTGCCAGCAGCCAAGGGCGGCACGGAAACAATGAGCAGTTCTTC. It yields the protein CASSQGRHGNNEQFF. This chain connects TRBV4-2 to TRBJ2-1; D ambiguous. From germline, CDR1 is LGHNA and CDR2 YNFKEQ. CDR3 size: 15 residues. The V gene lost 1 base and the J gene lost 5 bases, with 12 bases spanning the gap.

This clonotype appeared many times. The chain couples TRBV28 to TRBJ1-2, with D unresolved. The CDR3 runs to 12 residues. The germline CDR1 and CDR2 sequences are MDHEN and SYDVKM. Trimming cost V 2 bases and J 5 bases, with 6 bases left between them. CDR3 nucleotide sequence: TGTGCCAGCAGTTTAAAGGTTTATGGCTACACCTTC. It translates to CASSLKVYGYTF.

This clonotype was detected a few times. V usage is TRBV10-3 and J usage is TRBJ1-2, with 8 bases matching TRBD1. The trim removed 4 bases at V and 6 bases at J, leaving 13 bases unmatched. CDR3 length: 16 amino acids. Germline V gives CDR1 ENHRY, CDR2 SYGVKD. The CDR3 DNA reads as TGTGCCATCAGTGGGATTCAGGGGGCCCTCGCGGATGGCTACACCTTC. Translated: CAISGIQGALADGYTF.

The rearrangement joins TRBV4-1 to TRBJ2-1; D is unclear. Germline assignment: CDR1 MGHRA and CDR2 YSYEKL. The CDR3 has 16 residues. V lost 1 base, J lost 0 bases, and 10 bases lay in between. DNA of the CDR3: TGCGCCAGCAGCCAAGTTAGGCAGAGCTCCTACAATGAGCAGTTCTTC. This codes for CASSQVRQSSYNEQFF.

DNA for the CDR3: TGTGCCAGCAGCTTTCCCCGAGAGGAGGCCTCTGGAAACACCATATATTTT. It is translated as CASSFPREEASGNTIYF. The rearrangement links TRBV7-9 to TRBJ1-3; D remains ambiguous. V lost 3 bases, J lost 0 bases, and 15 bases lay in between. Germline CDR1 SEHNR, CDR2 FQNEAQ (reference sequence). CDR3 length: 17 amino acids.

Points on this clonotype: A read error may produce the germline difference seen at one junction end. The gene calls are TRBV29-1 and TRBJ2-1; TRBD2 matches at 7 bases. The CDR3 spans 12 residues. Germline lookup yields CDR1 SQVTM and CDR2 ANQGSEA. The CDR3 DNA reads as TGCAGCGTGCGGGAGTCCTGCAATGAGCAGTTCTTC. It translates to CSVRESCNEQFF.

V usage is TRBV28 and J usage is TRBJ2-1; D is ambiguous. V was pared by 3 bases and J by 7 bases, with 13 bases between. CDR1 and CDR2 (germline): MDHEN, SYDVKM. The CDR3 is made up of 14 amino acids. The CDR3 spells CASSFGQASNEQFF. In nucleotides, the CDR3 is TGTGCCAGCAGTTTCGGGCAGGCCTCGAATGAGCAGTTCTTC. The whole variable domain, remainder taken from reference TRBV28 and TRBJ2-1, is DVKVTQSSRYLVKRTGEKVFLECVQDMDHENMFWYRQDPGLGLRLIYFSYDVKMKEKGDIPEGYSVSREKKERFSLILESASTNQTSMYLCASSFGQASNEQFFGPGTRLTVL.

This clonotype came up a few times. The chain has TRBV20-1 and TRBJ2-7, with 7 bases fitting TRBD2. V lost 0 bases and J lost 4; bases outside the gene matches: 9. The CDR3 spans 15 residues. CDR1 DFQATT and CDR2 SNEGSKA come from the germline V gene (reference sequence). CDR3 amino acids: CSARDPSAGAYEQYF. The CDR3 DNA follows: TGCAGTGCTAGAGATCCCTCTGCGGGAGCTTACGAGCAGTACTTC.

V is TRBV4-1 and J is TRBJ1-1, with D perhaps TRBD1 (6 bases). The CDR3 is made up of 13 amino acids. V lost 2 bases and J lost 9, with 13 bases in between. Germline lookup yields CDR1 MGHRA and CDR2 YSYEKL. The CDR3 here is CASSQIGQSQAFF. The CDR3 DNA reads as TGCGCCAGCAGCCAAATCGGACAGTCTCAAGCTTTCTTT.

V usage is TRBV7-9 and J usage is TRBJ2-3, with D maybe TRBD1 (5 bases). Per the germline V gene, CDR1 is SEHNR and CDR2 is FQNEAQ (reference sequence). This CDR3 region has 15 residues. V lost 5 bases, J lost 2 bases, and 14 bases lay in between. The CDR3 DNA follows: TGTGCCAGCAGCCCAGGGATCTCTTACACAGATACGCAGTATTTT. Translated: CASSPGISYTDTQYF.

In its sample, this clonotype was seen a few times. This chain joins TRBV4-2 and TRBJ2-1; 10 bases agree with TRBD2. The junction had 4 bases not matched to a gene; V was cut back by 1 base and J by 1 base. The CDR3 has 17 residues. Germline CDR1 reads LGHNA; CDR2 reads YNFKEQ. The CDR3 loop is CASSQALAGGSYNEQFF. DNA of the CDR3: TGTGCCAGCAGCCAAGCTTTAGCGGGAGGATCCTACAATGAGCAGTTCTTC.

This clonotype was seen a few times. The chain is built from TRBV29-1 and TRBJ2-7; 10 positions agree with TRBD1. This CDR3 contains 13 residues. The J segment lost 0 bases and the V segment lost 7 bases, leaving 3 bases of the junction unmatched. Germline V lookup: CDR1 SQVTM, CDR2 ANQGSEA. This chain's CDR3 is CSAGQGGSYEQYF. The DNA for the CDR3 is TGCAGCGCCGGACAGGGGGGCTCCTACGAGCAGTACTTC.

This clonotype was recorded at least ten times. J is TRBJ2-3 and V is TRBV28, with 10 bases fitting TRBD2. CDR3 length: 16 amino acids. The germline gives CDR1 MDHEN, CDR2 SYDVKM. With 5 bases clipped from V and 0 bases from J, the junction kept 5 bases outside the gene matches. CDR3 bases: TGTGCCAGCAGTCCGGGACTAGCGTCTAGCACAGATACGCAGTATTTT. This encodes CASSPGLASSTDTQYF.

The chain combines TRBV27 with TRBJ2-1; D call uncertain. V was clipped by 0 bases and J by 1 base, with 10 bases between them. From germline, CDR1 is MNHEY and CDR2 SMNVEV (reference sequence). The CDR3 extends over 16 amino acids. The CDR3 sequence: CASSLSPVSSYNEQFF. Written as DNA, the CDR3 is TGTGCCAGCAGTTTATCGCCCGTCTCTTCCTACAATGAGCAGTTCTTC.

Comments on this clonotype: The junction and the germline gene differ at one end; a read error may be behind it. The chain has TRBV12-3 or TRBV12-4 and TRBJ2-5, with D unresolved. The CDR3 loop spans 14 amino acids. CDR3 in DNA: TGTACCAGCAGTTCCCGGACGGCGCAAGAGACCCAGTACTTC. This codes for CTSSSRTAQETQYF.

The J gene is TRBJ2-1, the V gene TRBV20-1, with 10 bases fitting TRBD2. CDR3 length: 14 amino acids. Trimming removed 3 bases from V and 5 bases from J; junction bases left unmatched: 4. Germline lookup yields CDR1 DFQATT and CDR2 SNEGSKA (reference sequence). CDR3 sequence: CSASPSGGNNEQFF. The DNA for the CDR3 is TGCAGTGCTAGCCCTAGCGGGGGTAACAATGAGCAGTTCTTC.

This CDR3 is CSARESSSYEQYF. The CDR3 DNA reads TGCAGTGCTAGAGAATCGAGCTCCTACGAGCAGTACTTC. The rearrangement uses TRBV20-1 and TRBJ2-7; no reliable D call. Between the trimmed V and J ends, which lost 0 bases and 0 bases, there was a span of 6 bases. The CDR3 consists of 13 residues. Germline V gene data show CDR1 as DFQATT and CDR2 as SNEGSKA (reference sequence).

This clonotype was recorded a few times. The rearrangement joins TRBV6-1 to TRBJ2-3; perhaps TRBD1 as D (5 bases). The V end was cut by 5 bases, the J end by 1 base, with 22 bases between. The CDR3 is 18 residues long. Germline V lookup: CDR1 MNHNS, CDR2 SASEGT. CDR3 residues: CASSQLPTGDFRTDTQYF. CDR3 nucleotides: TGTGCCAGCAGTCAACTTCCTACAGGAGACTTCCGCACAGATACGCAGTATTTT.

This rearrangement joins TRBV20-1 to TRBJ2-1; D not certain. V was trimmed by 1 base and J by 0 bases, leaving 10 bases between them. From germline, CDR1 is DFQATT and CDR2 SNEGSKA (reference sequence). This CDR3 has 15 residues. As DNA, the CDR3 is TGCAGTGCTAGAGCCGGGTACCTCTCCTACAATGAGCAGTTCTTC. Translating it yields CSARAGYLSYNEQFF.